This TCR beta chain was retrieved from a study of cytomegalovirus exposure and HLA in healthy donors (dated by TCRdb to the late 2010s). In terms of the full investigation: An earlier analysis of roughly 500 of the donors reported about 260 Gb of sequence data and 117 million unique TCR beta sequences obtained from about 170 million T cells. In addition to the first cohort of 666 subjects, a separate validation cohort of approximately 130 different subjects was used. Every discovery cohort repertoire had been produced on one sequencing platform. The study profiled the T cell repertoires of fewer than 850 subjects by immunosequencing and related them to cytomegalovirus serostatus. The study combined high-throughput TCR immunosequencing, statistical association of individual TCRs with disease status, and machine learning to predict cytomegalovirus infection status. Roughly 5 DR-DQ haplotypes were handled as single units for association and clustering because linkage in the cohort was strong. The aim of the study was to test whether cataloging public T cell receptors could identify signatures of past pathogen exposure. Among the roughly 370 genotyped donors, around 81% belonged to the genetic ancestry cluster associated with self-reported Caucasian donors. A later genetic analysis used genome-wide SNP genotypes for about 65% of the roughly 670 donors, treating that subset as a discovery cohort. The number of donors typed differed by locus, with roughly 629-640 for A, B, C, DRB1 and DQB1, roughly 550 for DQA1, over 600 for DPA1, and 472 for DPB1. Across 300 to 500 genotyped donors of the cohort, an average of roughly 200,000 unique TCR beta nucleotide sequences per donor were sequenced, and 15% to 20% of those sequences were non-productive. An earlier analysis of 587 of the donors used high-throughput TCR beta sequencing to judge whether each TCR beta V gene segment behaved as functional or pseudogenic. Alongside the repertoire data, information on donor age, sex, ethnicity and CMV serostatus was compiled. Class I and class II HLA loci were covered by the typing at four-digit resolution. A later analysis re-analyzed previously published TCR beta repertoires from approximately 700 donors and added high-resolution HLA genotyping to study TCR occurrence patterns. In the later analysis, no new phenotypic data were used to find candidate immune exposures; instead, reliance was placed on TCR beta sequences and their occurrence across donors. Approximately 300 gigabases of sequencing data and around 85 million unique TCR sequences made up an early release that covered fewer than 650 HLA-typed donors. Findings and caveats that apply to the study as a whole: Sequencing depth was assumed to be roughly uniform across donors in the presence/absence analyses, though that assumption may not hold. A few of the identified cytomegalovirus-associated TCR beta chains were confirmed in vitro to be specific for cytomegalovirus antigens. When HLA alleles, especially DR and DQ, strongly co-occurred, attributing TCR associations to individual alleles was difficult. Because counts were too low, about 18 rarely observed V segments, including chromosome 9 orphons, were excluded from the earlier analysis of around 590 of the donors. According to a later genetic analysis, donors in an Asian-associated ancestry cluster had fewer N-insertions in productive TCRs than the roughly 670-donor mean. Specific HLA alleles were associated with roughly 17,000 TCR beta sequences at a false discovery rate of 0.05 in a later analysis. According to a later analysis, most CMV-associated TCR beta chains appeared to be HLA-restricted, and the HLA associations seemed to be driven largely by CMV exposure. An earlier analysis of 587 of the donors showed that most TCR beta V segments appeared in productive rearrangements either about 90% or about 30% of the time, which broadly matched IMGT annotations. In both the original and validation cohorts, the classifier was reported to diagnose cytomegalovirus status with high specificity and sensitivity. The cohort was sequenced for TCR beta chains only, and without alpha or paired-chain data the features that could be detected were limited. Correlated functional status among segregating V segments might reflect linkage disequilibrium, but an unknown experimental factor could not be ruled out. Because some donors lacked HLA typing at each locus, the association tests relied only on the typed subset. In a later analysis, several top co-occurrence clusters were reported to appear linked to parvovirus B19, influenza, CMV and Epstein-Barr virus. A later analysis found that TCR association rates varied across HLA loci, with DRB1 alleles showing the most associated TCRs and HLA-C alleles the fewest. In the study, 150 to 200 TCR beta chains were listed as associated with cytomegalovirus. Compared with equally common non-associated chains, HLA-associated TCR beta chains in a later analysis were more clonally expanded and had lower generation probabilities. In a later genetic analysis, a missense DCLRE1C variant was associated with V-gene and J-gene trimming of TCR beta chains, and the association was replicated in an independent cohort. CMV serostatus was the only immune exposure information available for the cohort. The 87-base-pair reads could not distinguish some IMGT-functional V segments, including TRBV6-2 and TRBV6-3, so those segments were excluded. Most TCR sequences were observed very rarely across donors, whereas some public TCRs were present in many individuals. The authors suggested that the approach could potentially be generalized to other disease states and immunological phenotypes. A further reported finding was that TCR beta sequences accurately predicted the HLA-A and HLA-B alleles for most subjects in the first cohort. A cluster of highly shared sequence variants was judged likely to represent a technical artifact of the sequencing pipeline.

As to this clone: This clone's antigen is unknown. It has no much larger one-base neighbor in the sample; base qualities were not kept.

The cohort was made up of about 610 healthy bone marrow donors. Cohort members were all nominally healthy when sampled, although unrecorded immune exposures were likely present. The donor tested CMV seropositive and was one of the 289 seropositive cohort members. Every donor gave a peripheral blood sample, and the peripheral blood mononuclear cells from that sample were used for TCR beta sequencing. Genomic DNA extraction from the blood cell samples was performed with the Qiagen DNeasy Blood Extraction Kit. V and J are trimmed by 4 bases and 3 bases, and the gene matches miss 12 bases of the junction. The germline V gene gives CDR1 as SGHRS and CDR2 as YFSETQ. Taken from cysteine to phenylalanine, the CDR3 has 17 residues. Solely the CDR3 DNA is kept, with 51 bases framed from the first base. Library preparation used the immunoSEQ multiplex PCR assay. The multiplex PCR relied on a mix of 60 forward primers for TCR Vbeta segments and 13 reverse primers for TCR Jbeta segments. The CDR3 region of rearranged TCR beta genes was amplified from genomic DNA by a multiplex PCR assay. The Illumina HiSeq System was used to sequence the amplified TCR beta libraries as 87-base-pair reads. As for how the authors treated the data: A later analysis tallied 75 million to 85 million unique TCR beta chains across the roughly 610 repertoires, and about 12 million of those chains were shared by two or more donors. Raw reads were error-corrected and collapsed into unique sequences by a nearest-neighbor algorithm in which closely related sequences were merged to remove PCR and sequencing errors. To assign V, D and J gene segments, CDR3 sequences were aligned to IMGT reference sequences. For a sequence to be retained, at least a six-nucleotide match to both a V gene segment and a J gene segment was required. Rearrangements were classified as productive when the CDR3 lacked stop codons and remained in frame with V and J, and all other rearrangements were classified as non-productive. Following IMGT convention, CDR3 was defined as the stretch from the second conserved V-encoded cysteine to the conserved J-encoded phenylalanine. Sequences without an unambiguous match to a single V gene segment were excluded from the earlier analysis of a few hundred of the donors. In an earlier analysis of 587 of the donors, V segments were called functional above 56.7% productive rearrangements and were called segregating when the between-donor standard deviation exceeded 5%. A statistical classification framework was built for diagnosing cytomegalovirus status from the catalog of TCR beta chain sequences. In a later analysis, TCR nucleotide sequences were compared against IMGT/GENE-DB human TR gene sequences so that V and J genes could be assigned. Using the TCRdist pipeline, a later analysis assigned CDR3 sequences along with most-parsimonious VDJ recombination scenarios. In a later analysis, each TCR beta chain was defined by its CDR3 amino acid sequence together with its V-gene family, and reads without a unique V-gene family were excluded. As a way to deal with suspected cross-contamination and a sequencing artifact, a later analysis dropped more than 500 nucleotide sequences that were highly shared and had low generation probability. For each public chain, a later analysis derived a clonal expansion index from normalized ranks of inferred template counts within each repertoire. Generation probabilities in a later analysis came from a VDJ recombination model fitted to out-of-frame rearrangements, and those results were checked against IGoR. Hypergeometric tests were used in a later analysis to score TCR-TCR, TCR-HLA and TCR-CMV co-occurrence, with a repertoire-size bias correction applied to the TCR pairs. False discovery rates were estimated in a later analysis by permuting HLA or CMV assignments 20 times. In a later analysis, co-occurring TCRs were grouped using DBSCAN, with TCRdist sequence similarity added in when clustering inside HLA-allele-positive subsets. Repertoires with fewer than 30,000 or more than 120,000 public chains were left out of co-occurrence clustering, as were five repertoires with anomalous nucleotide sharing. Here the immuneACCESS table is served through TCRdb, limited to in-frame sequences with V and J called. Missing clones are a known gap in these copies; in checked studies unresolved V genes cover under half, and the rest lacks a known reason. From that table come the V and J calls and clone size; the DNA was used to work out D and trimming. This sample has fewer than 180,000 clones in its table, and more than 65% of those were observed once. In total, the top ten clones hold roughly 6.3% of the sample.

The chain uses TRBV5-1 and TRBJ2-1, with TRBD2 matching 8 junction bases. This TCR came from a middle-aged man in good health and CMV-seropositive. Sequencing input: PBMCs. For the CDR3, the sequence is CASSTSGSPELYNEQFF. DNA sequence: TGCGCCAGCAGCACAAGCGGGAGTCCCGAACTCTACAATGAGCAGTTCTTC.